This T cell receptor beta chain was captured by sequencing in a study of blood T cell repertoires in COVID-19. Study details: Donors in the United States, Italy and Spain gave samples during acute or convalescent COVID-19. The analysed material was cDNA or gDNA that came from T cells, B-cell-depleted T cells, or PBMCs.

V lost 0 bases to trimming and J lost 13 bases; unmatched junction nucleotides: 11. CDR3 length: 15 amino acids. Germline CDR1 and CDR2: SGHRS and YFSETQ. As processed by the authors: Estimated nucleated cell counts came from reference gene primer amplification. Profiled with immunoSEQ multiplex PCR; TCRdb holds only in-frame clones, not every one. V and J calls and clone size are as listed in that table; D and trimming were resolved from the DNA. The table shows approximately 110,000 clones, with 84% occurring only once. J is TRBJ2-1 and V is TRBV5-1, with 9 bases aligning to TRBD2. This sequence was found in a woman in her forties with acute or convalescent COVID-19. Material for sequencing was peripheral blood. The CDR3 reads CASSLAPVAGVLQFF. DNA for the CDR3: TGCGCCAGCAGCTTGGCCCCGGTAGCGGGGGTCCTACAGTTCTTC. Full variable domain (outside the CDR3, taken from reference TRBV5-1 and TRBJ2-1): KAGVTQTPRYLIKTRGQQVTLSCSPISGHRSVSWYQQTPGQGLQFLFEYFSETQRNKGNFPGRFSGRQFSNSRSEMNVSTLELGDSALYLCASSLAPVAGVLQFFGPGTRLTVL.